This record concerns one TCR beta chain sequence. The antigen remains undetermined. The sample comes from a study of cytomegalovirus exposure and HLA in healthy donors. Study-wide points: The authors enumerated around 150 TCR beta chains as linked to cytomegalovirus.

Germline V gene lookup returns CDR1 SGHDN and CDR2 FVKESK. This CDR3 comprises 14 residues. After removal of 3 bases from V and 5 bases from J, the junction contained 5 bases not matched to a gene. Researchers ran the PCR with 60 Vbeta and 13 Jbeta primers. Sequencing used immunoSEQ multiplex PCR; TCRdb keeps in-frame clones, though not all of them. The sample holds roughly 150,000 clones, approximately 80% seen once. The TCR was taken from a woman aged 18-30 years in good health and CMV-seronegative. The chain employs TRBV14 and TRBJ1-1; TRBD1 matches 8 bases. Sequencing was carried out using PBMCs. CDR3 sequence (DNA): TGTGCCAGCAGCCAGCAGGGGGCGATTACTGAAGCTTTCTTT. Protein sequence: CASSQQGAITEAFF. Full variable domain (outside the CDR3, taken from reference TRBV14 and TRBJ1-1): EAGVTQFPSHSVIEKGQTVTLRCDPISGHDNLYWYRRVMGKEIKFLLHFVKESKQDESGMPNNRFLAERTGGTYSTLKVQPAELEDSGVYFCASSQQGAITEAFFGQGTRLTVV.